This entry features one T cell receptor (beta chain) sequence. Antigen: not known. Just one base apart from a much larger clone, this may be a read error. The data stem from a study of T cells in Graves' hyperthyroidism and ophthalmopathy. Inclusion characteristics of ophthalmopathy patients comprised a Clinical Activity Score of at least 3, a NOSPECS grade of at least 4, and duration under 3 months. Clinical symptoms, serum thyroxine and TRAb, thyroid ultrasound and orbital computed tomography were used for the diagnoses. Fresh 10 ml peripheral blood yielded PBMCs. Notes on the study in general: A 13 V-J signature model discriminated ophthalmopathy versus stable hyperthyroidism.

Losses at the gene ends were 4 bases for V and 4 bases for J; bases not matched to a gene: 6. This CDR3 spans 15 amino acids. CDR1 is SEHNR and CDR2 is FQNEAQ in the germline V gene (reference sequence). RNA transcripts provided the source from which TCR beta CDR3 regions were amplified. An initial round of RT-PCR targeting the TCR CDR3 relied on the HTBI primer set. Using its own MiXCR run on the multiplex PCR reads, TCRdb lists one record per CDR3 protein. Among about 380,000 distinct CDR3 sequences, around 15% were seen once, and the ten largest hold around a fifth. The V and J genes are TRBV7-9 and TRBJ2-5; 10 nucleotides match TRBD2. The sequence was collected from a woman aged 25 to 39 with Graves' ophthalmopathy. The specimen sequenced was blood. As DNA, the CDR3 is TGTGCCAGCAGCTCGCTAGCGGGGGTGCCAGAGACCCAGTACTTC. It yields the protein CASSSLAGVPETQYF.